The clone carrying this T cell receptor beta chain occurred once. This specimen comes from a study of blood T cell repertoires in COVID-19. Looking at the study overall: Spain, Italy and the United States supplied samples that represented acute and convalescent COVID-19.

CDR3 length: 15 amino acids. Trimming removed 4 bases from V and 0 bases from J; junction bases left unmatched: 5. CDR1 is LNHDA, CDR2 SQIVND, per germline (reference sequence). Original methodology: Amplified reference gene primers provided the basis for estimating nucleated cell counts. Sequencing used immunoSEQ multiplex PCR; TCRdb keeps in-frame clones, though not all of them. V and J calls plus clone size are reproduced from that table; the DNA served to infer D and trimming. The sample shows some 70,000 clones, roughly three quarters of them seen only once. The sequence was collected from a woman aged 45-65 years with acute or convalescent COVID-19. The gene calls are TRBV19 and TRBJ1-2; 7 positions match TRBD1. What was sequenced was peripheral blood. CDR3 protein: CASSRGQSANYGYTF. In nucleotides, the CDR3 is TGTGCCAGTAGTAGGGGACAGTCGGCTAACTATGGCTACACCTTC. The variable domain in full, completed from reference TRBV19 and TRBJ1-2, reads DGGITQSPKYLFRKEGQNVTLSCEQNLNHDAMYWYRQDPGQGLRLIYYSQIVNDFQKGDIAEGYSVSREKKESFPLTVTSAQKNPTAFYLCASSRGQSANYGYTFGSGTRLTVV.